The rows below give T cell receptor beta chains drawn from one sample of a study of CD8+CD57+ T cells in acquired aplastic anemia. TCRdb ran MiXCR on the reads and lists one entry per CDR3 protein. Of roughly 130,000 distinct CDR3 sequences listed, about 48% are singletons. The sample was sorted CD4+, CD8+, or CD8+CD57+ T cells (not recorded which) from PBMCs. Receptors originate from a human donor in good health, serving as a control. Each CDR3 is given with its conserved first and last residue. Each record gives: D gene, V gene, clone size, J gene, CDR3 DNA, CDR3 protein. The D gene is left open where the match is weak. The listing skips clone size in some rows; elsewhere it reads once, few, many or a size class.

>TRBD1|TRBV19|NA|TRBJ1-1
TGTGCCAGTAGTGCAACAGGGGAGTTTGAAGCTTTCTTT
CASSATGEFEAFF
>NA|TRBV19|few|TRBJ1-1
TGTGCCAGTAGCAGGGACACTGAAGCTTTCTTT
CASSRDTEAFF
>NA|TRBV28|NA|TRBJ1-2
TGTGCCAGCAGCCTCGGAACAAAGACATACTATGGCTACACCTTC
CASSLGTKTYYGYTF
>TRBD1|TRBV19|NA|TRBJ1-5
TGTGCCAGTAAGGAGGGGGCCGGTGGCAATCAGCCCCAGCATTTT
CASKEGAGGNQPQHF
>NA|TRBV12-3/TRBV12-4|many|TRBJ2-1
TGTGCCAGCAGTTTTAAACAGCACAATGAGCAGTTCTTC
CASSFKQHNEQFF
>NA|TRBV9|NA|TRBJ2-3
TGTGCCAGCAGCGTAGAAAGAGGGTGGAGTGATACGCAGTATTTT
CASSVERGWSDTQYF
>NA|TRBV5-1|many|TRBJ2-5
TGCGCCAGCAGCCTGGGGGTACAGGGTGGAGAGACCCAGTACTTC
CASSLGVQGGETQYF
>NA|TRBV7-8|many|TRBJ2-2
TGTGCCAGCAGCATAAGGGACCAGGGGGGGGAGCTGTTTTTT
CASSIRDQGGELFF
>NA|TRBV10-3|NA|TRBJ1-2
TGTGCCATCAGTGAGTCGACGGGAGATGGCTACACCTTC
CAISESTGDGYTF
>TRBD1|TRBV29-1|NA|TRBJ1-2
TGCAGCGTTGGGGGGACAGGGGGGGCGGGGATCTATGGCTACACCTTC
CSVGGTGGAGIYGYTF
>TRBD1|TRBV10-3|NA|TRBJ2-6
TGTGCCCCCCGAGGGCAGGGGGCAGGTGGGGCCAACGTCCTGACTTTC
CAPRGQGAGGANVLTF
>NA|TRBV5-6|NA|TRBJ1-6
TGTGCCAGCAGCTGGGAGGCCCGTTATTCACCCCTCCACTTT
CASSWEARYSPLHF
>NA|TRBV7-2|NA|TRBJ1-2
TGTGCCAGCAGCGAACCCGGAAGAAACTATGGCTACACCTTC
CASSEPGRNYGYTF
>NA|TRBV6-1|few|TRBJ2-7
TGTGCCAGCGCCCAAAATACAGGGTGGAGCTCCTACGAGCAGTACTTC
CASAQNTGWSSYEQYF
>NA|TRBV4-2|NA|TRBJ1-2
TGTGCCAGCAGCCAAGTGTCGCCGACTAACTATGGCTACACCTTC
CASSQVSPTNYGYTF
>NA|TRBV19|NA|TRBJ2-7
TGTGCCAGCAGTGAAGGGGGGATCTACGAGCAGTACTTC
CASSEGGIYEQYF
>TRBD1|TRBV29-1|NA|TRBJ2-7
TGCAGCGTGGACCAATCCGGGACAGGGGGCGAGCAGTACTTC
CSVDQSGTGGEQYF
>NA|TRBV7-9|NA|TRBJ2-3
TGTGCCAGCCGCGCAGATACGCAGTATTTT
CASRADTQYF
>TRBD2|TRBV3-1|NA|TRBJ2-1
TGTGCCAGCAGCCCGACTAGCGGGGGGGCTTCAGCTGAGCAGTTCTTC
CASSPTSGGASAEQFF
>NA|TRBV10-2|NA|TRBJ1-1
TGCGCCAGCAGTGAGATGATGGGGAACACTGAAGCTTTCTTT
CASSEMMGNTEAFF
>TRBD2|TRBV10-3|NA|TRBJ2-7
TGTGCCTCAGGTGGGGGGGAAACCTACGAGCAGTACTTC
CASGGGETYEQYF
>NA|TRBV2|NA|TRBJ1-2
TGTGCCAGCAGTGAAAATAGGGGAAGCGGCTACACCTTC
CASSENRGSGYTF
>NA|TRBV4-1|many|TRBJ1-2
TGCGCCAGCAGCCAAGGCCAGGGTCTTGGCTACACCTTC
CASSQGQGLGYTF
>NA|TRBV20-1|NA|TRBJ2-3
TGCAGTGCTAGGGCCGATACGCAGTATTTT
CSARADTQYF
>TRBD1|TRBV24-1|few|TRBJ2-5
TGTGCCACCAGTGACCAGCGGACAGGGGAGGAGACCCAGTACTTC
CATSDQRTGEETQYF
>TRBD2|TRBV11-3|many|TRBJ2-7
TGTGCCAGCAGCCCCGGACTAGCGGGGGGGCAGTACTTC
CASSPGLAGGQYF
>TRBD1|TRBV24-1|NA|TRBJ1-5
TGTGCCACCAGTGATCGACAGGGGAGTCAGCCCCAGCATTTT
CATSDRQGSQPQHF
>NA|TRBV6-1|many|TRBJ2-1
TGTGCCAGCAGTGAAGCGGGTGGCTCCTACAATGAGCAGTTCTTC
CASSEAGGSYNEQFF
>NA|TRBV5-1|NA|TRBJ1-1
TGCGCCAGCAGCGACCCTGGTAACACTGAAGCTTTCTTT
CASSDPGNTEAFF
>NA|TRBV6-1|many|TRBJ1-3
TGTGCCAGCAGAGCAATAACAGGATACTCTGGAAACACCATATATTTT
CASRAITGYSGNTIYF
>NA|TRBV6-5|many|TRBJ2-7
TGTGCCAGCAGTTACTCGAAAGCAGTCACCTACGAGCAGTACTTC
CASSYSKAVTYEQYF
>NA|TRBV4-2|few|TRBJ2-3
TGTGCCAGCAGCCAAGATCCGGGACCCGCCACAGATACGCAGTATTTT
CASSQDPGPATDTQYF
>NA|TRBV7-9|NA|TRBJ1-3
TGTGCCAGTAGAGGAAACACCATATATTTT
CASRGNTIYF
>NA|TRBV10-3|once|TRBJ1-5
TGTGCCATCAGCCAGACAGGTATGCATAGCAATCAGCCCCAGCATTTT
CAISQTGMHSNQPQHF
>TRBD1|TRBV6-1|NA|TRBJ1-2
TGTGCCAGCAGAAAGACAGGGCTCGATTATGGCTACACCTTC
CASRKTGLDYGYTF
>NA|TRBV10-3|NA|TRBJ1-6
TGTGCCATCAGTGAGTCCCCGACGCGCGCTAATTCACCCCTCCACTTT
CAISESPTRANSPLHF
>TRBD1|TRBV15|once|TRBJ2-7
TGTGCCACCAGCAGAGTAGGGACAGACTACGAGCAGTACTTC
CATSRVGTDYEQYF